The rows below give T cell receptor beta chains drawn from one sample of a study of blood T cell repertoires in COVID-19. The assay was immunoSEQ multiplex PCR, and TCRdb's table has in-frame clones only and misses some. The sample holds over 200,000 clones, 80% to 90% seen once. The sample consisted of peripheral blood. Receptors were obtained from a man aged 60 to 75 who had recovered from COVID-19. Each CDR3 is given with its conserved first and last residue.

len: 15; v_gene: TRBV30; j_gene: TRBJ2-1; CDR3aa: CAWEIGLAGGNEQFF
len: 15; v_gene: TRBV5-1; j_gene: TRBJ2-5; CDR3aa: CASSRSLGGQETQYF
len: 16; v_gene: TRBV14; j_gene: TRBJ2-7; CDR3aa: CASSQFEGLGSYEQYF
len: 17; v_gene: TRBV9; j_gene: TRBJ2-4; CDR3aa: CASSGTGTGVAKNIQYF
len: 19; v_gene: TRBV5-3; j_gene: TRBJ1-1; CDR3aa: CARSFPRPGRGRENTEAFF
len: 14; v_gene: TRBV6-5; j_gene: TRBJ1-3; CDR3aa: CASTGGTTGNTIYF
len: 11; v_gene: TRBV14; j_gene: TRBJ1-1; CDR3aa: CASSQATEAFF
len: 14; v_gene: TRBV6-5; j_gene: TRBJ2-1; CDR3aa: CASSYGGPGGEQFF
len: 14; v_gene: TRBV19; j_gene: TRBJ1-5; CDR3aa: CASSEGVGGQPQHF
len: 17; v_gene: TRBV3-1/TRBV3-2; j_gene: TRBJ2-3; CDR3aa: CASGPGLAGANTDTQYF
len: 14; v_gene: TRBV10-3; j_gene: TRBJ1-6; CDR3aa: CAISEDSNNSPLHF
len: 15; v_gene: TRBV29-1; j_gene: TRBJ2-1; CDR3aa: CSARGGDRAYNEQFF
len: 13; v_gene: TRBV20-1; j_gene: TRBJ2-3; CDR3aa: CSASSGYNTGQYF
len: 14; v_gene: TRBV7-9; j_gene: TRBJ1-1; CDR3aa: CASSLEQGSAQAFF
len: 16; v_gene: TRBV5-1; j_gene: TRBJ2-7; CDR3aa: CASSLVRLAGAYEQYF
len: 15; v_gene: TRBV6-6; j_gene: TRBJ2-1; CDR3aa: CASRTSGGAVNEQFF
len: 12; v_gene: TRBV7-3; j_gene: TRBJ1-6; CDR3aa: CASRGDNSPLHF
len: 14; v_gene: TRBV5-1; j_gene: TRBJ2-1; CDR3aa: CASSLRDNYNEQFF
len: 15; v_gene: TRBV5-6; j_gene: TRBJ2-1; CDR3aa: CASSFLGEGYNEQFF
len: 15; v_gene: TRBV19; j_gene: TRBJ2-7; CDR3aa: CASSIQSGPTYEQYF
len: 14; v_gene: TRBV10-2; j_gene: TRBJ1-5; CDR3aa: CASSEGQGGQPQHF
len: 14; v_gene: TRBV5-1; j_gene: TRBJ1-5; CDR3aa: CASSLDGKNQPQHF
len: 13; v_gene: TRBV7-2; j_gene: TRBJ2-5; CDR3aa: CASRAGGQETQYF
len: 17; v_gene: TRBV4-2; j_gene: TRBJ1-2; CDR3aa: CASSLLDRGKSRYGYTF
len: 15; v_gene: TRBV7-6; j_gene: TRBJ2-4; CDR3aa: CASSLQQGRGNIQYF
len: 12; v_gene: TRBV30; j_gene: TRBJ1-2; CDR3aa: CAWKGGGYGYTF
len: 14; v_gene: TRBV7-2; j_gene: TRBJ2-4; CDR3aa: CASSPGGSLIPKYF
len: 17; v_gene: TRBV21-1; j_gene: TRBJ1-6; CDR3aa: CASVSCGTGLCNSPLHF
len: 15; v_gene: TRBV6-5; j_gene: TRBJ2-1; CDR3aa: CASNKGERNYNEQFF
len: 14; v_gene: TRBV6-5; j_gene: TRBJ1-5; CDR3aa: CASSPTGSGKPQHF
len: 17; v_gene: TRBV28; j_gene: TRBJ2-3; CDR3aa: CASTLEPSPLGTDTQYF
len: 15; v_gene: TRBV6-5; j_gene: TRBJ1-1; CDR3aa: CASSTQQGLNTEAFF
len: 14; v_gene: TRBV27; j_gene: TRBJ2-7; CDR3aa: CASSLSTEGVGQYF
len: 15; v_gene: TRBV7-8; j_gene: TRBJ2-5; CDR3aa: CASSYRTGGPETQYF
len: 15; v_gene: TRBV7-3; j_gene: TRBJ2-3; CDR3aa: CASSLSISGTDTQYF
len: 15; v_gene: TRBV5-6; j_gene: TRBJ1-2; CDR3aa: CASSLDRKINYGYTF
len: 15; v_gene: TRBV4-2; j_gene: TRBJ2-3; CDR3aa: CASSQVSGDTDTQYF
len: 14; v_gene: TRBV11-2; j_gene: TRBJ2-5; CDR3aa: CASSLRDGEETQYF
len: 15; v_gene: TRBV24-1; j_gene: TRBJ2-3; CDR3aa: CAAAGAGASTDTQYF
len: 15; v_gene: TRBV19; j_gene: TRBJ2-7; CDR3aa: CASREPGSAVYEQYF
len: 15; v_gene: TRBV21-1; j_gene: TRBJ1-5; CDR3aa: CASSKEIYSNQPQHF